A single sample gave rise to the 5 T cell receptor beta chains below, sequenced in a study of PD-L1 blockade in urothelial cancer. Time point here: pretreatment peripheral blood. Sequencing used immunoSEQ multiplex PCR; TCRdb keeps in-frame clones, though not all of them. The sample contains tens of thousands of clones, around 87% of which appear only once. The sequencing here drew on PBMCs, taken around atezolizumab (anti-PD-L1) treatment. The source of these receptors is a man in his sixties with urothelial cancer.

V and J are TRBV7-2 and TRBJ2-7; 8 positions match TRBD2. Losses at the gene ends were 5 bases for V and 1 base for J; bases not matched to a gene: 7. This CDR3 is 15 amino acids long. CDR1 and CDR2 (germline): SGHTA, FQGNSA. The DNA of the CDR3 is TGTGCCAGCAGCCTCGGGAGGGCCTTTTCCTACGAGCAGTACTTC. As protein: CASSLGRAFSYEQYF. The full variable domain, in which reference TRBV7-2 and TRBJ2-7 provide the parts outside the CDR3, is GAGVSQSPSNKVTEKGKDVELRCDPISGHTALYWYRQSLGQGLEFLIYFQGNSAPDKSGLPSDRFSAERTGGSVSTLTIQRTQQEDSAVYLCASSLGRAFSYEQYFGPGTRLTVT.

This clone is a singleton in its sample. The chain links TRBV6-4 to TRBJ1-5, with 8 positions matching TRBD1. The CDR3 extends over 15 amino acids. With V trimmed by 8 bases and J by 0 bases, 6 bases remained unmatched. Germline V CDR1 and CDR2: MRHNA, SNTAGT. This chain's CDR3 is CASGGQDYSNQPQHF. The CDR3 DNA sequence: TGTGCCAGCGGGGGACAGGACTATAGCAATCAGCCCCAGCATTTT.

The chain couples TRBV11-3 to TRBJ2-7; 9 positions match TRBD1. V lost 5 bases and J lost 7; bases outside the gene matches: 9. CDR1 and CDR2 from the germline V gene are SGHNT and YENEEA. The CDR3 length is 14 residues. This CDR3 reads CASSPRDRVREQYF. The CDR3 region has the DNA TGTGCCAGCAGCCCCCGGGACAGGGTAAGGGAGCAGTACTTC.

The gene calls are TRBV2 and TRBJ1-2; 8 bases match TRBD1. Germline trimming cut 0 bases from V and 9 bases from J; bases unmatched to any gene: 15. Germline loops: CDR1 SNHLY, CDR2 FYNNEI. CDR3 length equals 17 residues. The CDR3 reads CASSEALRGRGRHSYTF. The CDR3 nucleotides are TGTGCCAGCAGTGAAGCGCTTCGCGGCAGGGGGCGACATAGCTACACCTTC. Variable domain in full (rest from reference TRBV2 and TRBJ1-2): EPEVTQTPSHQVTQMGQEVILRCVPISNHLYFYWYRQILGQKVEFLVSFYNNEISEKSEIFDDQFSVERPDGSNFTLKIRSTKLEDSAMYFCASSEALRGRGRHSYTFGSGTRLTVV.

The chain recombines TRBV9 with TRBJ1-5, with D unclear. V was pared by 4 bases and J by 1 base, with 6 bases between. This CDR3 spans 13 amino acids. Looked up from germline, CDR1 is SGDLS and CDR2 is YYNGEE. The CDR3 DNA reads as TGTGCCAGCAGCCCCGGGAGCAATCAGCCCCAGCATTTT. Protein product: CASSPGSNQPQHF.